Each of the 26 T cell receptor beta chains below was sequenced from the same sample in a study of technical replicates of blood from a handful of donors. TCRdb's copy holds only in-frame clones and misses some; the assay was immunoSEQ multiplex PCR. The data contain approximately 58,000 clones, around 88% of them singletons. Sequencing was performed on PBMCs. The origin of the receptors is a human donor in good health. Some clones in this sample may be carry-over from other donors' samples.

The chain links TRBV6-5 to TRBJ2-7, with D perhaps TRBD1 (6 bases). Trimming cost V 0 bases and J 4 bases, with 13 bases left between them. Germline lookup yields CDR1 MNHEY and CDR2 SVGAGI. The CDR3 length is 15 residues. CDR3 loop: CASSYSGTSQYEQYF. CDR3 DNA sequence: TGTGCCAGCAGTTACTCCGGGACATCCCAGTACGAGCAGTACTTC.

The chain couples TRBV7-9 to TRBJ1-2; D gene ambiguous. V lost 3 bases and J lost 4, with 9 bases in between. This CDR3 region has 13 residues. Germline loops: CDR1 SEHNR, CDR2 FQNEAQ (reference sequence). This chain's CDR3 is CASSLEVAYGYTF. CDR3 coding DNA: TGTGCCAGCAGCTTGGAGGTGGCCTATGGCTACACCTTC.

This clone has a single count. This rearrangement joins TRBV7-3 to TRBJ2-1, with D perhaps TRBD2 (5 bases). This CDR3 spans 13 amino acids. The V and J ends lost 6 bases and 5 bases respectively, with 11 bases between them. Germline V CDR1 and CDR2: SGHTA, FQGTGA. The CDR3 nucleotides are TGTGCCAGCAGGGTGGGAGCCAACAATGAGCAGTTCTTC. Its protein product is CASRVGANNEQFF.

The chain carries TRBV7-9 and TRBJ1-1; 7 positions match TRBD1. In germline, CDR1 is SEHNR, CDR2 FQNEAQ (reference sequence). Trimming took 7 bases from V and 9 from J; bases not matched to a gene: 14. The CDR3 sequence is 14 residues long. CDR3 region: CASIREKGQYKAFF. DNA for the CDR3: TGTGCCAGCATCCGTGAAAAGGGACAGTATAAAGCTTTCTTT. Looking up the rest from reference TRBV7-9 and TRBJ1-1 gives the full variable domain: DTGVSQNPRHKITKRGQNVTFRCDPISEHNRLYWYRQTLGQGPEFLTYFQNEAQLEKSRLLSDRFSAERPKGSFSTLEIQRTEQGDSAMYLCASIREKGQYKAFFGQGTRLTVV.

The genes are TRBV29-1 and TRBJ1-2; TRBD1 might be the D (5 bases). The CDR3 has 20 residues. V shed 0 bases and J shed 4 bases, with 30 bases lying between them. Germline assignment: CDR1 SQVTM and CDR2 ANQGSEA. The CDR3 DNA reads TGCAGCGTTGAAGATTTCGGCCGGGACTTAGGTATAATTTACCCCTATGGCTACACCTTC. It codes for CSVEDFGRDLGIIYPYGYTF.

The chain carries TRBV19 and TRBJ1-2; 9 bases match TRBD1. This CDR3 is 13 amino acids long. With 4 bases clipped from V and 7 bases from J, the junction kept 4 bases outside the gene matches. Germline V gene lookup returns CDR1 LNHDA and CDR2 SQIVND (reference sequence). CDR3 region: CASSTTGGSGYTF. In DNA, the CDR3 is TGTGCCAGTAGTACAACAGGGGGCTCTGGCTACACCTTC.

The chain is built from TRBV7-2 and TRBJ1-6; the D gene is possibly TRBD1 (5 bases). CDR3 length: 16 amino acids. Trimming pared 1 base from V and 7 bases from J, leaving 14 bases between. Germline V gives CDR1 SGHTA, CDR2 FQGNSA. The CDR3 here is CASSLGRLAGNSPLHF. The CDR3 nucleotides read TGTGCCAGCAGCTTAGGTAGGCTTGCAGGGAATTCACCCCTCCACTTT. Filled out from reference TRBV7-2 and TRBJ1-6, the complete variable domain reads GAGVSQSPSNKVTEKGKDVELRCDPISGHTALYWYRQSLGQGLEFLIYFQGNSAPDKSGLPSDRFSAERTGGSVSTLTIQRTQQEDSAVYLCASSLGRLAGNSPLHFGNGTRLTVT.

The chain recombines TRBV6-5 with TRBJ2-7; perhaps TRBD1 as D (6 bases). CDR1 is MNHEY, CDR2 SVGAGI, per germline. The CDR3 extends over 16 amino acids. V dropped 2 bases and J dropped 2 bases, with 16 bases sitting between them. The CDR3 loop is CASSYEWPGETYEQYF. CDR3 nucleotides: TGTGCCAGCAGTTACGAGTGGCCAGGGGAAACCTACGAGCAGTACTTC.

V is TRBV4-3 and J is TRBJ1-1; no clear D. CDR3 length: 13 amino acids. CDR1 and CDR2 from the germline V gene are LGHNA and YSLEER. V was cut by 2 bases and J by 1 base, with 5 bases left in between. CDR3 protein: CASSQNKNTEAFF. Here the CDR3 DNA reads TGCGCCAGCAGCCAAAACAAGAACACTGAAGCTTTCTTT.

This clone was observed a single time. The chain has TRBV6-5 and TRBJ2-1, with 11 bases identical to TRBD2. V shed 6 bases, J shed 9 bases, and the junction held 10 bases outside the gene matches. CDR3 size: 15 residues. Germline assignment: CDR1 MNHEY and CDR2 SVGAGI. In nucleotides, the CDR3 is TGTGCCAGCAGGCCCCCGACTAGCGGGACGGGTGAGCAGTTCTTC. Its protein is CASRPPTSGTGEQFF.

This chain joins TRBV11-3 and TRBJ2-1; 9 nucleotides agree with TRBD2. The CDR3 contains 16 residues. The germline gives CDR1 SGHNT, CDR2 YENEEA. Unmatched junction bases numbered 14, after V lost 4 bases and J lost 10 bases. The CDR3 DNA follows: TGTGCCAGCAGCTCCCCCCGACGCGGGGGGGCACCCGAGCAGTTCTTC. The encoded protein is CASSSPRRGGAPEQFF.

The chain recombines TRBV2 with TRBJ1-6; 7 nucleotides align to TRBD1. This CDR3 is 12 amino acids long. CDR1 is SNHLY and CDR2 is FYNNEI in the germline V gene. V gave up 8 bases and J gave up 7 bases; unmatched junction bases: 2. CDR3 residues: CASGTDNSPLHF. DNA for the CDR3: TGTGCCAGCGGGACAGACAATTCACCCCTCCACTTT.

The J gene is TRBJ2-7, the V gene TRBV4-2; 7 positions agree with TRBD1. Losses at the gene ends were 0 bases for V and 1 base for J; bases not matched to a gene: 3. The CDR3 length is 15 residues. Germline V gives CDR1 LGHNA, CDR2 YNFKEQ. Here the CDR3 DNA reads TGTGCCAGCAGCCAAGATTGGGACAGATCCTACGAGCAGTACTTC. Its translation is CASSQDWDRSYEQYF.

The rearrangement links TRBV10-3 to TRBJ2-7, with 8 nucleotides matching TRBD2. The CDR3 has 12 amino acids. Germline CDR1 ENHRY, CDR2 SYGVKD. With 10 bases clipped from V and 4 bases from J, the junction kept 6 bases outside the gene matches. The CDR3 nucleotides are TGTGCCACCCGGGGGGGCCCTTACGAGCAGTACTTC. As protein: CATRGGPYEQYF.

This clone appeared a few times. V gene TRBV9 combines with J gene TRBJ1-1; D remains unclear. The CDR3 contains 14 residues. The V end was cut by 2 bases, the J end by 1 base, with 9 bases between. Germline CDR1 SGDLS, CDR2 YYNGEE. The DNA for the CDR3 is TGTGCCAGCAGCGTCATGACGGGGAACACTGAAGCTTTCTTT. Translation: CASSVMTGNTEAFF.

V is TRBV7-3 and J is TRBJ2-1, with 8 bases lining up with TRBD2. The CDR3 is 16 amino acids. Trimming took 3 bases from V and 6 from J; bases not matched to a gene: 10. Germline loops: CDR1 SGHTA, CDR2 FQGTGA. Here the CDR3 reads CASSFQAGELANEQFF. The CDR3 DNA is TGTGCCAGCAGCTTCCAAGCGGGAGAATTAGCCAATGAGCAGTTCTTC.

The chain recombines TRBV7-2 with TRBJ2-7; 12 positions agree with TRBD2. From germline, CDR1 is SGHTA and CDR2 FQGNSA. The CDR3 has 14 residues. Trimming took 2 bases from V and 7 from J; bases not matched to a gene: 3. In DNA, the CDR3 is TGTGCCAGCAGCTTACTAGCGGGAGGGGCTGAGCAGTACTTC. Protein product: CASSLLAGGAEQYF.

The J gene is TRBJ1-2, the V gene TRBV5-1; TRBD1 might be the D (6 bases). The CDR3 spans 17 residues. Germline V CDR1 and CDR2: SGHRS, YFSETQ. V lost 3 bases and J lost 0, with 18 bases in between. This chain's CDR3 is CASSSNIDRRANYGYTF. For the CDR3, the DNA is TGCGCCAGCAGCTCCAACATCGACAGGCGCGCTAACTATGGCTACACCTTC.

On this clone: The junction and the germline gene differ at one end; a read error may be behind it. The genes are TRBV7-2 and TRBJ2-1; the match to TRBD2 covers 10 bases. Germline assignment: CDR1 SGHTA and CDR2 FQGNSA. The CDR3 covers 14 residues. The CDR3 region is CASRLAGGIGEQFF. CDR3 in DNA: TGTGCCAGCAGATTAGCGGGAGGAATAGGTGAGCAGTTCTTC.

The J gene is TRBJ2-1, the V gene TRBV10-1; TRBD2 agrees at 11 bases. Per germline, CDR1 WNHNN and CDR2 SYGVQD (reference sequence). Germline trimming cut 5 bases from V and 1 base from J; bases unmatched to any gene: 7. The CDR3 is 17 amino acids. CDR3 loop: CASSQISGRDSYNEQFF. The CDR3 bases are TGCGCCAGCAGTCAGATTAGCGGGAGGGATTCCTACAATGAGCAGTTCTTC.

V is TRBV19 and J is TRBJ1-6, with D maybe TRBD1 (6 bases). Germline V gene data show CDR1 as LNHDA and CDR2 as SQIVND (reference sequence). Trimming stripped 5 bases from V and 7 bases from J, with 9 bases between. CDR3 length: 13 amino acids. DNA for the CDR3: TGTGCCAGTAGTTTTGGACAGAATTCACCCCTCCACTTT. Translating it yields CASSFGQNSPLHF.

The chain uses TRBV30 and TRBJ1-2; D might be TRBD1 (6 bases). CDR3 length: 12 amino acids. Germline V gene data show CDR1 as GTSNPN and CDR2 as SVGIG (reference sequence). V was cut by 5 bases and J by 5 bases, with 12 bases left in between. The CDR3 nucleotides read TGTGCCTGGGGCAGGGGTAGGTATGGCTACACCTTC. Its translation: CAWGRGRYGYTF.

The chain combines TRBV27 with TRBJ1-2; D may be TRBD1 (5 bases). The V end was cut by 7 bases, the J end by 4 bases, with 16 bases between. This CDR3 comprises 14 residues. Germline CDR1 MNHEY, CDR2 SMNVEV (reference sequence). The CDR3 DNA reads as TGTGCCAGCACCGCCGGGGGGGGTGGCTATGGCTACACCTTC. Translation: CASTAGGGGYGYTF.

The rearrangement links TRBV27 to TRBJ2-7, with 10 bases matching TRBD2. The CDR3 is 14 amino acids. Trimming took 6 bases from V and 3 from J; bases not matched to a gene: 5. CDR1 is MNHEY and CDR2 is SMNVEV in the germline V gene (reference sequence). This chain's CDR3 is CASRRIAGGYEQYF. The CDR3 DNA is TGTGCCAGCAGGAGGATAGCGGGGGGCTACGAGCAGTACTTC.

This clone was counted a few times. In DNA form, the CDR3 reads TGCGCCAGCAGCCAGTTCGGCGGGGGGCTGAACACCGGGGAGCTGTTTTTT. It encodes CASSQFGGGLNTGELFF. This chain links TRBV4-3 with TRBJ2-2; 8 nucleotides match TRBD2. With V trimmed by 3 bases and J by 1 base, 7 bases remained unmatched. Germline assignment: CDR1 LGHNA and CDR2 YSLEER. The CDR3 has 17 residues.

This clone was observed once. The V call is TRBV21-1, the J call TRBJ2-4; TRBD1, the D gene given by the table, was not confirmed from the DNA. TRBV21-1 is noted as a pseudogene. The CDR3 covers 15 residues. DNA for the CDR3: TGTGCCAGCGGATGGACAGGGACCCCCAAAAACATTCAGTACTTC. Translating it yields CASGWTGTPKNIQYF.